These T cell receptor beta chains were read from a single sample in a study of T-cell memory formation after mild COVID-19. TCRdb itself ran the 5' RACE reads through MiXCR, one entry per CDR3 protein. The repertoire consists of under 300,000 distinct CDR3 sequences, with around 15% occurring once and the leading ten covering 3% to 4.5%. Material for sequencing was PBMCs or a T cell subset sorted from them (not recorded which). The receptor set was obtained from a man younger than 30 who had mild COVID-19 (a few samples of this study predate the infection). Cell type and time point are not known. Both conserved end residues are part of each CDR3. A D gene is named only where the DNA matches it firmly. A clone size is listed for some rows: how often the clone was seen (once, few, many), or a class if it is expanded.

D,size,J,V,CDR3
-,-,TRBJ2-5,TRBV5-1,CASSLFFLGPKETQYF
-,-,TRBJ1-1,TRBV18,CASSPQGGATEAFF
TRBD2,few,TRBJ2-1,TRBV24-1,CATSVGLAGDYEQFF
-,few,TRBJ1-2,TRBV12-3/TRBV12-4,CASSGQRLHRF
-,few,TRBJ2-3,TRBV3-1,CASSQVAGSITDTQYF
-,few,TRBJ1-2,TRBV4-1,CASSHRVYGYTF
-,-,TRBJ2-3,TRBV7-8,CASSLRGQGDTQYF
-,few,TRBJ2-2,TRBV5-1,CASSLRRWDTGELFF
TRBD1,-,TRBJ2-5,TRBV5-1,CASSPDREGETQYF
TRBD1,few,TRBJ2-3,TRBV27,CASSLKGAWADTQYF
TRBD1,many,TRBJ1-5,TRBV6-6,CASRSGTDNQPQHF
-,-,TRBJ1-4,TRBV6-6,CASSYSSGGSGKLFF
TRBD1,-,TRBJ2-1,TRBV4-1,CASSQVIGGLSYNEQFF
-,-,TRBJ2-7,TRBV25-1,CASHPRARPAYEQYF
-,-,TRBJ2-5,TRBV7-9,CASSLVPTTQETQYF
TRBD2,-,TRBJ2-5,TRBV10-3,CAISEIFRSSGGARETQYF
TRBD1,medium-sized,TRBJ1-2,TRBV5-1,CASSLQGTLDYGYTF
TRBD1,-,TRBJ1-1,TRBV28,CASRFGQGGTEAFF
TRBD1,few,TRBJ1-2,TRBV18,CASSSTGGRYGYTF
-,few,TRBJ1-5,TRBV19,CASSIVWSSEQPQHF